The 27 T cell receptor beta chains below were found in one sample sequenced in a study of T cell responses to AZD1222 COVID-19 vaccine. Clones were read by immunoSEQ multiplex PCR, and TCRdb kept only the in-frame ones, dropping some. The sample carries 95,000 to 150,000 clones, 89% recorded once. Sample: peripheral blood, taken on day 0 of AZD1222 vaccination. The receptors originated from an adult in good health.

The chain carries TRBV5-1 and TRBJ1-2; D unresolved. Germline loops: CDR1 SGHRS, CDR2 YFSETQ. Trimming took off 0 bases at V and 2 bases at J, with 8 bases between the two ends. The CDR3 spans 14 residues. The CDR3 sequence is CASSLEGMNYGYTF. CDR3 nucleotides: TGCGCCAGCAGCTTGGAGGGCATGAACTATGGCTACACCTTC.

This clone was observed once. This chain connects TRBV19 to TRBJ2-2; the D is unclear. Germline V gene sequence: CDR1 LNHDA, CDR2 SQIVND (reference sequence). This CDR3 contains 12 residues. Between the trimmed V and J ends, which lost 4 bases and 3 bases, there was a span of 3 bases. Written as DNA, the CDR3 is TGTGCCAGTAGTAGACACACCGGGGAGCTGTTTTTT. It yields the protein CASSRHTGELFF.

The chain combines TRBV19 with TRBJ2-1; 15 bases are shared with TRBD2. The CDR3 is made up of 15 amino acids. Trimming at V came to 5 bases and at J to 10 bases, leaving 6 bases not matched to a gene. Germline V gene lookup returns CDR1 LNHDA and CDR2 SQIVND (reference sequence). As DNA, the CDR3 is TGTGCCAGTAGTTGGGGACTAGCGGGAGGAAGGGAGCAGTTCTTC. This codes for CASSWGLAGGREQFF.

CDR3 protein: CASSFGPTGQPQHF. The CDR3 DNA is TGTGCCAGCAGCTTCGGACCTACTGGTCAGCCCCAGCATTTT. V usage is TRBV7-9 and J usage is TRBJ1-5; D gene uncertain. CDR1 is SEHNR, CDR2 FQNEAQ, per germline (reference sequence). Trimming removed 3 bases at V and 6 bases at J, with 12 bases between. The CDR3 totals 14 residues.

The chain combines TRBV2 with TRBJ1-4; no definite D call. The germline V gene encodes CDR1 SNHLY and CDR2 FYNNEI. The CDR3 sequence is 14 residues long. The V end was cut by 1 base, the J end by 3 bases, with 6 bases between. CDR3 in amino acids: CASSEGAPNEKLFF. The CDR3 DNA follows: TGTGCCAGCAGTGAAGGAGCCCCTAATGAAAAACTGTTTTTT.

A few counts support this clone. This chain joins TRBV3-1 (or the pseudogene TRBV3-2) and TRBJ1-5; possibly TRBD1 for D (6 bases). CDR3 length: 18 residues. Germline CDR1 is LGHDT and CDR2 is YNNKEL (reference sequence). The ends were cut back, 1 base at V and 1 base at J, with 17 bases in the middle. The CDR3 here is CASSQGVSRGASNQPQHF. In DNA form, the CDR3 reads TGTGCCAGCAGCCAAGGAGTGTCGCGGGGGGCCAGCAATCAGCCCCAGCATTTT.

The J gene is TRBJ2-5, the V gene TRBV14; D is undetermined. V was trimmed by 4 bases and J by 0 bases, leaving 18 bases between them. The CDR3 sequence is 17 residues long. The germline V gene has CDR1 SGHDN and CDR2 FVKESK. The DNA for the CDR3 is TGTGCCAGCAGCCCCCTACCCCGCGGACCGGACCAAGAGACCCAGTACTTC. Encoded protein: CASSPLPRGPDQETQYF.

V and J are TRBV21-1 and TRBJ2-7; the table names TRBD1, a call not compared with the DNA. TRBV21-1 is a recognized pseudogene. The CDR3 length is 18 residues. CDR3 sequence reads: CASSKCPPVDRGSYEQYF. The CDR3 DNA sequence: TGTGCCAGCAGCAAATGCCCCCCGGTGGACAGGGGTTCATACGAGCAGTACTTC.

The V and J genes are TRBV19 and TRBJ2-7; TRBD1 matches at 7 bases. V gave up 3 bases and J gave up 1 base; unmatched junction bases: 3. Germline CDR1 reads LNHDA; CDR2 reads SQIVND (reference sequence). This CDR3 is built from 14 residues. The CDR3 DNA reads as TGTGCCAGTAGTATGGGACAGTTATCCTACGAGCAGTACTTC. This codes for CASSMGQLSYEQYF.

J is TRBJ2-1 and V is TRBV6-5, with 10 bases identical to TRBD2. The CDR3 has 13 residues. Germline CDR1 and CDR2: MNHEY and SVGAGI. Trimming cost V 0 bases and J 14 bases; bases outside gene matches: 4. CDR3 in DNA: TGTGCCAGCAGTTACTCTCCTAGCGGGAGCAAGTTCTTC. Translation: CASSYSPSGSKFF.

The rearrangement joins TRBV13 to TRBJ2-7, with D tentatively TRBD1 (6 bases). Trimming pared 6 bases from V and 7 bases from J, leaving 16 bases between. The CDR3 contains 13 residues. Germline V gene data show CDR1 as PRHDT and CDR2 as FYEKMQ (reference sequence). The CDR3 region has the DNA TGTGCCAGCAGTTTTAGGTCTCAGGGGGAGCAGTACTTC. It translates to CASSFRSQGEQYF.

J is TRBJ2-1 and V is TRBV27; TRBD2 agrees at 11 bases. CDR3 length: 15 amino acids. Germline CDR1 reads MNHEY; CDR2 reads SMNVEV (reference sequence). Unmatched junction bases numbered 7, after V lost 6 bases and J lost 6 bases. DNA of the CDR3: TGTGCCAGCAGGTCCGGACTAGCGGGTTTCAATGAGCAGTTCTTC. This sequence encodes CASRSGLAGFNEQFF.

The chain links TRBV19 to TRBJ2-7; no reliable D call. V gave up 3 bases and J gave up 3 bases, with 15 bases separating them. CDR1 and CDR2 from the germline V gene are LNHDA and SQIVND (reference sequence). CDR3 length: 15 amino acids. The CDR3 nucleotides are TGTGCCAGTAGTATTGTGGGCAACCCAAACTACGAGCAGTACTTC. Amino acids: CASSIVGNPNYEQYF.

V usage is TRBV7-2 and J usage is TRBJ2-3; 9 bases agree with TRBD2. The trim removed 5 bases at V and 0 bases at J, leaving 3 bases unmatched. CDR1 is SGHTA and CDR2 is FQGNSA in the germline V gene. CDR3 length: 15 residues. The chain's CDR3 is CASSDTSGSTDTQYF. In nucleotides, the CDR3 is TGTGCCAGCAGCGACACTAGCGGGAGCACAGATACGCAGTATTTT.

This chain uses TRBV5-1 with TRBJ1-1, with TRBD1 identical over 7 bases. Germline V lookup: CDR1 SGHRS, CDR2 YFSETQ. The junction had 9 bases not matched to a gene; V was cut back by 0 bases and J by 4 bases. There are 16 residues in the CDR3. The CDR3 region has the DNA TGCGCCAGCAGCTTGGCCTTGACAGGGATGGGCACTGAAGCTTTCTTT. Protein: CASSLALTGMGTEAFF.

This clone was detected only once. The rearrangement uses TRBV30 and TRBJ1-4; 8 nucleotides line up with TRBD1. The germline gives CDR1 GTSNPN, CDR2 SVGIG (reference sequence). The CDR3 is 14 residues long. V trimming: 6 bases; J trimming: 6 bases; junction bases outside the gene matches: 9. Written as DNA, the CDR3 is TGTGCCTGTCATCCAGGGGGCGCGGATGAAAAACTGTTTTTT. Translation gives CACHPGGADEKLFF.

This clone is a singleton in its sample. This sequence joins TRBV7-9 and TRBJ2-1, with 7 nucleotides matching TRBD2. V shed 2 bases and J 8 bases; nucleotides not matched to a gene: 15. This CDR3 contains 17 residues. CDR1 is SEHNR, CDR2 FQNEAQ, per germline (reference sequence). The CDR3 region has the DNA TGTGCCAGCAGCTTATCGGGTAGCGGGTCGTTCATCGATGAGCAGTTCTTC. It codes for CASSLSGSGSFIDEQFF.

This chain uses TRBV6-5 with TRBJ2-7; 7 nucleotides agree with TRBD1. There are 13 residues in the CDR3. The V gene end was trimmed by 6 bases and the J gene end by 4 bases; junction bases not matched to a gene: 6. Germline V gives CDR1 MNHEY, CDR2 SVGAGI. CDR3 DNA: TGTGCCAGCAGCGGGACAGAGGATTACGAGCAGTACTTC. Its translation is CASSGTEDYEQYF.

This clone showed up just a few times. In DNA form, the CDR3 reads TGTGCCAGCAGTGGGCCTAGCGGGAGCTACGAGCAGTACTTC. As protein: CASSGPSGSYEQYF. V usage is TRBV2 and J usage is TRBJ2-7; 10 nucleotides match TRBD2. The CDR3 extends over 14 amino acids. CDR1 is SNHLY and CDR2 is FYNNEI in the germline V gene. V gave up 4 bases and J gave up 3 bases; unmatched junction bases: 3. Full variable domain (rest looked up from reference TRBV2 and TRBJ2-7): EPEVTQTPSHQVTQMGQEVILRCVPISNHLYFYWYRQILGQKVEFLVSFYNNEISEKSEIFDDQFSVERPDGSNFTLKIRSTKLEDSAMYFCASSGPSGSYEQYFGPGTRLTVT.

The J gene is TRBJ2-6, the V gene TRBV6-5, with 10 bases lining up with TRBD1. V lost 2 bases to trimming and J lost 11 bases; unmatched junction nucleotides: 3. The CDR3 spans 14 residues. Germline lookup yields CDR1 MNHEY and CDR2 SVGAGI. The CDR3 region is CASSYGTGDHVLTF. As DNA, the CDR3 is TGTGCCAGCAGTTACGGGACAGGGGACCACGTCCTGACTTTC.

The chain employs TRBV11-3 and TRBJ2-1, with a tentative D call TRBD2 (6 bases). CDR3 size: 16 residues. V dropped 2 bases and J dropped 2 bases, with 13 bases sitting between them. CDR1 is SGHNT and CDR2 is YENEEA in the germline V gene. CDR3 coding DNA: TGTGCCAGCAGCTTAATCCCCAGCGGGCCCTACAATGAGCAGTTCTTC. This sequence encodes CASSLIPSGPYNEQFF.

The rearrangement joins TRBV7-2 to TRBJ2-4; TRBD1 matches at 9 bases. The CDR3 loop spans 16 amino acids. V trimming: 4 bases; J trimming: 0 bases; junction bases outside the gene matches: 4. CDR1 SGHTA and CDR2 FQGNSA come from the germline V gene. The CDR3 loop reads CASSSGQGVAKNIQYF. DNA of the CDR3: TGTGCCAGCAGCTCGGGACAGGGAGTAGCCAAAAACATTCAGTACTTC. Variable domain in full (rest from reference TRBV7-2 and TRBJ2-4): GAGVSQSPSNKVTEKGKDVELRCDPISGHTALYWYRQSLGQGLEFLIYFQGNSAPDKSGLPSDRFSAERTGGSVSTLTIQRTQQEDSAVYLCASSSGQGVAKNIQYFGAGTRLSVL.

The rearrangement links TRBV6-5 to TRBJ2-2; no definite D call. Germline assignment: CDR1 MNHEY and CDR2 SVGAGI. The germline V and J ends were trimmed by 0 bases and 1 base, with 9 bases remaining between them. CDR3 length equals 16 residues. The CDR3 spells CASSYSIRRNTGELFF. The CDR3 DNA sequence: TGTGCCAGCAGTTACTCGATCCGGCGGAACACCGGGGAGCTGTTTTTT.

The rearrangement links TRBV5-1 to TRBJ2-7, with D possibly called TRBD1 or TRBD2 (6 bases each). Germline V gene data show CDR1 as SGHRS and CDR2 as YFSETQ. The CDR3 length is 14 residues. The V and J ends lost 4 bases and 6 bases respectively, with 17 bases between them. The CDR3 coding sequence is TGCGCCAGCAGCCCTCGACCGGGGGCCTCCGAGCAGTACTTC. It codes for CASSPRPGASEQYF.

The chain is built from TRBV11-1 and TRBJ2-2; D perhaps matches TRBD2 (6 bases). CDR3 length equals 14 residues. V lost 5 bases and J 1 base, leaving 8 bases between the germline ends. In germline, CDR1 is SGHAT, CDR2 FQDESV (reference sequence). CDR3 loop: CASSRGGNTGELFF. CDR3 coding DNA: TGTGCCAGCAGCAGGGGAGGGAACACCGGGGAGCTGTTTTTT.

The chain uses TRBV5-8 and TRBJ2-5, with D perhaps TRBD2 (5 bases). The CDR3 consists of 13 residues. V gave up 2 bases and J gave up 5 bases, with 10 bases separating them. Germline V CDR1 and CDR2: SGHTS, YDEGEE. CDR3 sequence (DNA): TGTGCCAGCAGCTTTGGAGGACGGGAGACCCAGTACTTC. This sequence encodes CASSFGGRETQYF.

V usage is TRBV10-3 and J usage is TRBJ2-7, with 9 bases lining up with TRBD1. Per the germline V gene, CDR1 is ENHRY and CDR2 is SYGVKD. CDR3 length: 14 amino acids. The J segment lost 2 bases and the V segment lost 4 bases, leaving 3 bases of the junction unmatched. The CDR3 DNA is TGTGCCATCAGTGGGACAGGGGTCACCTACGAGCAGTACTTC. Translation: CAISGTGVTYEQYF.